Included here is one T cell receptor (beta chain) sequence, with context. This record belongs to a study of blood T cell repertoires in COVID-19. TCRdb's table, derived via immunoSEQ multiplex PCR, lists solely in-frame clones and lacks some. The data contain approximately 350,000 clones, roughly four fifths of them singletons. The germline V gene encodes CDR1 LGHNA and CDR2 YSLEER. V dropped 1 base and J dropped 4 bases, with 11 bases sitting between them. The CDR3 extends over 16 amino acids. The chain combines TRBV4-3 with TRBJ1-6; D is uncertain. The receptor's source is a woman aged 50 to 65 who had recovered from COVID-19. Sequencing was performed on PBMCs or T cells enriched from blood (not recorded which). The CDR3 reads CASSQGIPGYNSPLHF. Here the CDR3 DNA reads TGCGCCAGCAGCCAAGGAATCCCGGGATATAATTCACCCCTCCACTTT.